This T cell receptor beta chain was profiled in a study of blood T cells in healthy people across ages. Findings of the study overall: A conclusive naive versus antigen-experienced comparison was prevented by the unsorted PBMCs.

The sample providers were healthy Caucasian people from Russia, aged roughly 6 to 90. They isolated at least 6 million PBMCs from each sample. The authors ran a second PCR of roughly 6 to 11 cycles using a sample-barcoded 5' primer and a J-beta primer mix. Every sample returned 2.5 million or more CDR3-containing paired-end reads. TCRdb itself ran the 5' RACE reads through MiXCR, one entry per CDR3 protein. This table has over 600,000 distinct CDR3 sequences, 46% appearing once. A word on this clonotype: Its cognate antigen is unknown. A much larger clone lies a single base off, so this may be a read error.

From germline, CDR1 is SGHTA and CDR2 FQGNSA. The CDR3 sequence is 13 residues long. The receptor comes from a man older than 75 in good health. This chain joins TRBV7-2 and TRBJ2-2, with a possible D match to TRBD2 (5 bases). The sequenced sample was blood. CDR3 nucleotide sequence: TGTGCCAACAGCTTAGCGAAGGCCGGGGAGCTGTTTTTT. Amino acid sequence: CANSLAKAGELFF. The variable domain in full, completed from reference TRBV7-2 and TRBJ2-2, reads GAGVSQSPSNKVTEKGKDVELRCDPISGHTALYWYRQSLGQGLEFLIYFQGNSAPDKSGLPSDRFSAERTGGSVSTLTIQRTQQEDSAVYLCANSLAKAGELFFGEGSRLTVL.